This TCR beta chain was captured by sequencing in a study of OX40 agonist ivuxolimab in advanced cancers. As for the study in general: The study enrolled dose-escalation patients with hepatocellular carcinoma, melanoma, renal cell or head and neck cancer. Three patients responded partially, comprising one with hepatocellular carcinoma and two with cutaneous melanoma. Findings of the study overall: At 0.1 to 3.0 mg/kg, clonal expansion of CD4+ and CD8+ blood T cells had occurred by week 6. Partial responders at 0.1-3.0 mg/kg had among the lowest clonal expansion.

Generated by immunoSEQ multiplex PCR, the TCRdb table keeps only in-frame clones and is missing some. The table has about 63,000 clones, roughly 89% seen once. This CDR3 spans 13 amino acids. V shed 0 bases and J shed 7 bases, with 9 bases lying between them. The germline gives CDR1 SGHDT, CDR2 YYEEEE. Of note for this clone: The antigen is undetermined.

Material: CD4+ or CD8+ T cells sorted from blood, obtained in a trial of the OX40 agonist ivuxolimab. This TCR came from an adult with an advanced solid tumor such as melanoma, head and neck, liver or kidney cancer. The rearrangement joins TRBV5-6 to TRBJ2-3; D ambiguous. The CDR3 loop is CASSLGWGNTQYF. The CDR3 DNA sequence: TGTGCCAGCAGCTTGGGGTGGGGAAATACGCAGTATTTT.